The 28 T cell receptor beta chains below were found in one sample sequenced in a study of liver allograft versus peripheral blood T cells. Study in general: Repertoires of T cell receptors in transplanted livers were compared with recipients' peripheral blood repertoires.

Each CDR3 protein gets one entry after TCRdb re-called the reads with MiXCR. Among over 10,000 distinct CDR3 sequences listed, approximately 17% were seen once. Every receptor here comes from a human patient who had a liver transplant. Certain T cells may be donor cells from the graft.

Details on this clonotype: A much more abundant neighbour one base away suggests this may be a read error. The chain is built from TRBV29-1 and TRBJ2-1; 9 nucleotides align to TRBD1. The DNA end lines up better with TRBJ1-2; the J call may be wrong. CDR3 length equals 13 residues. Germline assignment: CDR1 SQVTM and CDR2 ANQGSEA. CDR3 DNA: TGCAGCGCCAATTGGCGGACAGGGGCTGGCTACACCTTC. It codes for CSANWRTGAGYTF.

This sequence joins TRBV2 and TRBJ2-7; D possibly corresponds to TRBD1 (6 bases). Trimming left V 7 bases short and J 2 bases short, with 12 bases between. Germline-derived CDR1 and CDR2 are SNHLY and FYNNEI. CDR3 size: 13 residues. For the CDR3, the DNA is TGTGCCAGCAACCTGGACAGAACCTACGAGCAGTACTTC. Translation gives CASNLDRTYEQYF.

This clonotype was counted a few times. The rearrangement joins TRBV20-1 to TRBJ2-2; tentatively, D is TRBD1 or TRBD2 (5 bases each). The CDR3 contains 13 residues. CDR1 DFQATT and CDR2 SNEGSKA come from the germline V gene (reference sequence). The V end lost 3 bases, the J end lost 4 bases, and 9 bases lay between the germline ends. The CDR3 loop reads CSASLGVTGELFF. CDR3 nucleotides: TGCAGTGCTAGCTTGGGGGTCACCGGGGAGCTGTTTTTT.

As for this clonotype: A much more abundant neighbour one base away suggests this may be a read error. V gene TRBV6-5 combines with J gene TRBJ2-1; 12 nucleotides match TRBD1. Looked up from germline, CDR1 is MNHEY and CDR2 is SVGAGI. V shed 6 bases, J shed 4 bases, and the junction held 7 bases outside the gene matches. This CDR3 is 16 amino acids long. CDR3 in amino acids: CASSRGTGGWYNEQFF. CDR3 DNA sequence: TGTGCCAGCAGCCGAGGGACAGGGGGCTGGTACAATGAGCAGTTCTTC.

This clonotype has ten or more counts. This chain uses TRBV19 with TRBJ1-2; D gene unclear. In germline, CDR1 is LNHDA, CDR2 SQIVND (reference sequence). Trimming shortened V by 4 bases and J by 2 bases, and 8 bases separated the two germline ends. CDR3 size: 13 residues. CDR3 in DNA: TGTGCCAGTAGTAAAGAGGTAAACTATGGCTACACCTTC. This gives the protein CASSKEVNYGYTF.

The rearrangement joins TRBV28 to TRBJ1-5; D might be TRBD1 (5 bases). The CDR3 length is 12 residues. The V end lost 6 bases, the J end lost 7 bases, and 10 bases lay between the germline ends. Germline loops: CDR1 MDHEN, CDR2 SYDVKM. CDR3 nucleotide sequence: TGTGCCAGCAGACTGCAGGGCCAGCCCCAGCATTTT. Translated, it gives CASRLQGQPQHF. Supplemented by reference TRBV28 and TRBJ1-5, the full variable domain reads DVKVTQSSRYLVKRTGEKVFLECVQDMDHENMFWYRQDPGLGLRLIYFSYDVKMKEKGDIPEGYSVSREKKERFSLILESASTNQTSMYLCASRLQGQPQHFGDGTRLSIL.

The V and J genes are TRBV20-1 and TRBJ1-2; D gene uncertain. CDR1 DFQATT and CDR2 SNEGSKA come from the germline V gene (reference sequence). The CDR3 covers 15 residues. With 0 bases removed from V and 0 bases from J, the gap between germline ends came to 11 bases. CDR3 in DNA: TGCAGTGCTAGAGAGGTTCGCAGTTCTAACTATGGCTACACCTTC. It is translated as CSAREVRSSNYGYTF.

This clonotype was observed a few times. CDR3 coding DNA: TGTGCCAGCAGCACGGGACAGGGACCAAAAGCAGATACGCAGTATTTT. It specifies CASSTGQGPKADTQYF. The rearrangement links TRBV7-9 to TRBJ2-3; 9 bases are shared with TRBD1. This CDR3 has 16 residues. V lost 5 bases and J lost 4; bases outside the gene matches: 10. In germline, CDR1 is SEHNR, CDR2 FQNEAQ (reference sequence).

The chain has TRBV7-3 and TRBJ1-1; 8 nucleotides agree with TRBD1. This CDR3 comprises 15 residues. CDR1 and CDR2 (germline): SGHTA, FQGTGA. The J segment lost 1 base and the V segment lost 5 bases, leaving 6 bases of the junction unmatched. The DNA for the CDR3 is TGTGCCAGCAGCCCCACGGGACAGGAGAACACTGAAGCTTTCTTT. It is translated as CASSPTGQENTEAFF.

There are a few counts of this clonotype. This CDR3 reads CASSFEGQPQHF. CDR3 DNA sequence: TGTGCCAGCAGTTTCGAGGGTCAGCCCCAGCATTTT. V is TRBV27 and J is TRBJ1-5, with D unclear. CDR1 and CDR2 from the germline V gene are MNHEY and SMNVEV (reference sequence). Trimming removed 3 bases at V and 6 bases at J, with 6 bases between. The CDR3 is 12 residues long.

By share, this clonotype counts as medium-sized. The chain couples TRBV28 to TRBJ2-1, with TRBD2 matching 7 bases. The V segment lost 3 bases and the J segment 7 bases; nucleotides outside the gene matches: 6. The CDR3 spans 14 residues. Germline assignment: CDR1 MDHEN and CDR2 SYDVKM. CDR3 amino acids: CASSFQGLLNEQFF. The CDR3 DNA reads TGTGCCAGCAGTTTTCAGGGACTACTTAATGAGCAGTTCTTC.

This chain connects TRBV20-1 to TRBJ2-2; D not certain. Trimming removed 0 bases from V and 2 bases from J, with 13 bases in between. The CDR3 contains 16 residues. Germline loops: CDR1 DFQATT, CDR2 SNEGSKA (reference sequence). The CDR3 sequence: CSARDWARRNTGELFF. Here the CDR3 DNA reads TGCAGTGCTAGAGATTGGGCCAGGCGAAACACCGGGGAGCTGTTTTTT.

To note about this clonotype: A far more abundant clone sits one base away, making this likely a read error. The chain couples TRBV6-6 to TRBJ2-1; D tentatively fits TRBD1 or TRBD2 (5 bases each). The CDR3 has 14 residues. Germline CDR1 MNHNY, CDR2 SVGAGI (reference sequence). The CDR3 loop reads CASNGGPSYNDQFF. The DNA of the CDR3 is TGTGCCAGCAATGGGGGACCCTCCTACAATGATCAGTTCTTC.

This clonotype appeared a few times. The chain carries TRBV7-2 and TRBJ2-1; the D call may be TRBD1 or TRBD2 (5 bases each). The CDR3 covers 20 residues. V was shortened by 5 bases and J by 3 bases, with 29 bases between the two germline ends. Germline V CDR1 and CDR2: SGHTA, FQGNSA. The CDR3 DNA reads TGTGCCAGCAGCCCGGGGCGGCGGGCGTCCTACATCCGGTACTACAATGAGCAGTTCTTC. Amino acid sequence: CASSPGRRASYIRYYNEQFF.

This clonotype is medium-sized in the sample. The gene calls are TRBV6-6 and TRBJ1-1; no reliable D call. There are 14 residues in the CDR3. Trimming pared 0 bases from V and 0 bases from J, leaving 5 bases between. Germline CDR1 and CDR2: MNHNY and SVGAGI (reference sequence). CDR3 protein: CASSYSRMNTEAFF. The CDR3 DNA reads as TGTGCCAGCAGTTACTCTCGGATGAACACTGAAGCTTTCTTT.

This clonotype appeared a few times. This chain connects TRBV12-3 or TRBV12-4 to TRBJ1-2, with 8 positions matching TRBD1. CDR3 length: 12 amino acids. Losses at the gene ends were 6 bases for V and 6 bases for J; bases not matched to a gene: 3. The CDR3 is CASSWTGNGYTF. CDR3 DNA: TGTGCCAGCAGCTGGACAGGGAATGGCTACACCTTC.

This clonotype was observed a handful of times. The rearrangement links TRBV5-5 to TRBJ2-3, with D hard to call. Germline-derived CDR1 and CDR2 are SGHKS and YYEKEE (reference sequence). The V end was cut by 1 base, the J end by 5 bases, with 14 bases between. The CDR3 contains 15 residues. In nucleotides, the CDR3 is TGTGCCAGCAGCTTGCATCCCAGCCGGGTAGATACGCAGTATTTT. This gives the protein CASSLHPSRVDTQYF. Supplemented by reference TRBV5-5 and TRBJ2-3, the full variable domain reads DAGVTQSPTHLIKTRGQQVTLRCSPISGHKSVSWYQQVLGQGPQFIFQYYEKEERGRGNFPDRFSARQFPNYSSELNVNALLLGDSALYLCASSLHPSRVDTQYFGPGTRLTVL.

This clonotype has ten or more counts. The V and J genes are TRBV7-2 and TRBJ1-1; D gene unclear. Germline values: CDR1 SGHTA, CDR2 FQGNSA. The CDR3 totals 13 residues. V gave up 3 bases and J gave up 8 bases, with 13 bases separating them. CDR3 residues: CASSFGPEGEAFF. The CDR3 DNA follows: TGTGCCAGCAGCTTCGGGCCCGAAGGCGAAGCTTTCTTT.

This clonotype has a handful of counts. The rearrangement links TRBV14 to TRBJ1-3; D perhaps matches TRBD1 (5 bases). With 6 bases removed from V and 0 bases from J, the gap between germline ends came to 12 bases. Germline V gives CDR1 SGHDN, CDR2 FVKESK. The CDR3 runs to 15 residues. The DNA for the CDR3 is TGTGCCAGCAGTCGACAGTCGAGCTCTGGAAACACCATATATTTT. It encodes CASSRQSSSGNTIYF.

This clonotype was detected a few times. V and J are TRBV19 and TRBJ1-5, with D uncertain. V was clipped by 3 bases and J by 1 base, with 10 bases between them. The CDR3 contains 15 residues. Per germline, CDR1 LNHDA and CDR2 SQIVND (reference sequence). The CDR3 DNA reads as TGTGCCAGTAGTATTAAGGGAACGAGCAATCAGCCCCAGCATTTT. The encoded protein is CASSIKGTSNQPQHF.

This clonotype counts as medium-sized. V is TRBV29-1 and J is TRBJ2-2; 8 positions agree with TRBD2. Germline CDR1 and CDR2: SQVTM and ANQGSEA. The CDR3 has 13 residues. V trimming: 4 bases; J trimming: 10 bases; junction bases outside the gene matches: 8. The CDR3 nucleotides are TGCAGCGTTGCCAGCGGGAGTCGGGAGGAGCTGTTTTTT. Protein: CSVASGSREELFF.

This clonotype was seen many times. The V gene is TRBV28, the J gene TRBJ1-4, with a possible D match to TRBD1 (5 bases). V shed 3 bases and J shed 8 bases, with 10 bases lying between them. The CDR3 extends over 13 amino acids. Looked up from germline, CDR1 is MDHEN and CDR2 is SYDVKM. The CDR3 is CASSFPRGEKLFF. The CDR3 DNA sequence: TGTGCCAGCAGTTTCCCTCGGGGGGAAAAACTGTTTTTT.

The chain recombines TRBV6-5 with TRBJ1-1; a weak D match, TRBD1 (5 bases). CDR3 length: 15 amino acids. The V end was cut by 4 bases, the J end by 0 bases, with 12 bases between. Germline V CDR1 and CDR2: MNHEY, SVGAGI. The CDR3 loop reads CASSLTPGLNTEAFF. For the CDR3, the DNA is TGTGCCAGCAGTTTAACCCCGGGGCTGAACACTGAAGCTTTCTTT.

This clonotype came up many times. This chain connects TRBV28 to TRBJ2-1, with a possible D match to TRBD1 (6 bases). Germline V gene data show CDR1 as MDHEN and CDR2 as SYDVKM. The V end lost 5 bases, the J end lost 10 bases, and 21 bases lay between the germline ends. The CDR3 loop spans 15 amino acids. The CDR3 nucleotides are TGTGCCAGCAGTCCTACGGGACACCCTTTAAGAGAGCAGTTCTTC. Its translation is CASSPTGHPLREQFF.

This clonotype rates as medium-sized. This chain links TRBV18 with TRBJ1-5, with D possibly being TRBD1 (6 bases). Germline values: CDR1 KGHSH, CDR2 LQKENI. With 3 bases removed from V and 6 bases from J, the gap between germline ends came to 12 bases. This CDR3 comprises 14 residues. The CDR3 nucleotides are TGTGCCAGCTCACCTACACAGGGTCTTCAGCCCCAGCATTTT. It is translated as CASSPTQGLQPQHF.

This clonotype turned up a few times. The genes are TRBV9 and TRBJ1-1; 10 bases fit TRBD1. After removal of 4 bases from V and 5 bases from J, the junction contained 11 bases not matched to a gene. Germline CDR1 reads SGDLS; CDR2 reads YYNGEE. This CDR3 is built from 16 residues. The chain's CDR3 is CASSRGRQGAGTEAFF. The CDR3 nucleotides read TGTGCCAGCAGCAGGGGGCGACAGGGGGCAGGTACTGAAGCTTTCTTT.

The genes are TRBV5-4 and TRBJ1-4; D unclear. V was cut by 4 bases and J by 7 bases, with 17 bases left in between. This CDR3 comprises 15 residues. Per germline, CDR1 SGHNT and CDR2 YYREEE (reference sequence). CDR3 residues: CASSLRERPFEKLFF. CDR3 DNA sequence: TGTGCCAGCAGCCTCCGCGAGAGGCCTTTTGAAAAACTGTTTTTT. Together with reference TRBV5-4 and TRBJ1-4, the CDR3 gives the full variable domain: ETGVTQSPTHLIKTRGQQVTLRCSSQSGHNTVSWYQQALGQGPQFIFQYYREEENGRGNFPPRFSGLQFPNYSSELNVNALELDDSALYLCASSLRERPFEKLFFGSGTQLSVL.

This clonotype has just a few counts. The rearrangement uses TRBV5-4 and TRBJ2-7; D may be TRBD1 (6 bases). The CDR3 extends over 12 amino acids. CDR1 and CDR2 (germline): SGHNT, YYREEE (reference sequence). V dropped 4 bases and J dropped 5 bases, with 10 bases sitting between them. CDR3 sequence (DNA): TGTGCCAGCAGCACAGACAGGAACGAGCAGTACTTC. Encoded protein: CASSTDRNEQYF.